Presented here are 14 T cell receptor beta chains from one specimen sequenced in a study of breast tumors, draining lymph nodes, adjacent tissues. TCRdb re-derived calls from the multiplex PCR reads in MiXCR, one entry per CDR3 protein. The sample has some 120,000 distinct CDR3 sequences; about 20% are singletons. Samples came from axillary lymph nodes draining the breast cancer. Sequenced input: axillary lymph node tissue. Receptors originate from a female donor with breast cancer. Some clones in this sample may be carry-over from other donors' samples.

This clonotype appeared many times. The CDR3: CSARPGQGDSGNTIYF. As DNA, the CDR3 is TGCAGTGCTAGGCCGGGACAGGGAGACTCTGGAAACACCATATATTTT. V is TRBV20-1 and J is TRBJ1-3; 9 bases align to TRBD1. This CDR3 is 16 amino acids long. Germline loops: CDR1 DFQATT, CDR2 SNEGSKA (reference sequence). Trimming removed 3 bases from V and 0 bases from J; junction bases left unmatched: 6.

In its sample, this clonotype was seen many times. This chain links TRBV24-1 with TRBJ2-3, with TRBD2 matching over 10 bases. The CDR3 spans 16 residues. V lost 0 bases to trimming and J lost 1 base; unmatched junction nucleotides: 0. Per germline, CDR1 KGHDR and CDR2 SFDVKD. CDR3 DNA sequence: TGTGCCACCAGTGATTTGGGGACTAGCGGCACAGATACGCAGTATTTT. Translating it yields CATSDLGTSGTDTQYF.

This clonotype was counted at least ten times. CDR3 amino acids: CASSGKQGDEPLHF. Written as DNA, the CDR3 is TGTGCCAGCAGCGGGAAACAGGGTGATGAACCCCTCCACTTT. This sequence joins TRBV7-2 and TRBJ1-6; tentatively, D is TRBD1 (6 bases). The CDR3 covers 14 residues. V was clipped by 5 bases and J by 12 bases, with 17 bases between them. CDR1 is SGHTA and CDR2 is FQGNSA in the germline V gene.

This clonotype was seen repeatedly, ten times or more. This chain joins TRBV7-6 and TRBJ2-7, with TRBD2 identical over 8 bases. The germline V gene has CDR1 SGHVS and CDR2 FNYEAQ. V lost 2 bases, J lost 6 bases, and 3 bases stayed unmatched. This CDR3 comprises 13 residues. CDR3 bases: TGTGCCAGCAGCTTACTCGCGGGGGGCGAGCAGTACTTC. It specifies CASSLLAGGEQYF.

Many counts were recorded for this clonotype. The V gene is TRBV6-5, the J gene TRBJ2-7; TRBD2 matches 8 bases. J gave up 6 bases and V 6 bases, and 4 bases lay outside the gene matches. This CDR3 has 12 amino acids. CDR1 is MNHEY, CDR2 SVGAGI, per germline. Here the CDR3 reads CASRSGGGEQYF. In DNA, the CDR3 is TGTGCCAGCAGGTCGGGGGGGGGCGAGCAGTACTTC.

Turning to this clonotype: Since a much larger clone is just one base distant, this may be a read error. V gene TRBV6-2 or TRBV6-3 combines with J gene TRBJ2-1; no reliable D call. In germline, CDR1 is MNHEY, CDR2 SVGEGT. This CDR3 comprises 11 residues. The DNA for the CDR3 is TGTGCCAGCAAGGTTTTCAATGAGCAGCTCTTC. This codes for CASKVFNEQLF.

This clonotype was recorded at least ten times. This chain links TRBV12-3 or TRBV12-4 with TRBJ2-7, with D tentatively TRBD1 or TRBD2 (5 bases each). Trimming pared 3 bases from V and 4 bases from J, leaving 10 bases between. The CDR3 covers 13 residues. The CDR3 loop is CASSFGAAYEQYF. CDR3 in DNA: TGTGCCAGCAGTTTCGGGGCAGCTTACGAGCAGTACTTC.

This clonotype was picked up many times. The V and J genes are TRBV2 and TRBJ1-5; tentative D call: TRBD1 (5 bases). V gave up 7 bases and J gave up 2 bases, with 12 bases separating them. Per germline, CDR1 SNHLY and CDR2 FYNNEI. The CDR3 runs 14 residues. The CDR3 loop is CASNEQGRNQPQHF. The CDR3, as DNA: TGTGCCAGCAATGAGCAGGGTCGCAATCAGCCCCAGCATTTT.

There are many counts of this clonotype. This sequence joins TRBV6-5 and TRBJ1-6, with D perhaps matching TRBD1 (6 bases). Trimming stripped 6 bases from V and 16 bases from J, with 22 bases between. Germline V gene data show CDR1 as MNHEY and CDR2 as SVGAGI. The CDR3 runs 14 residues. For the CDR3, the DNA is TGTGCCAGCAGCTTCCTCGGTGGGACACCAATTCTCCACTTT. Protein: CASSFLGGTPILHF.

In its sample, this clonotype was seen a few times. This chain connects TRBV24-1 to TRBJ2-1; D unresolved. This CDR3 contains 14 residues. Trimming removed 7 bases from V and 7 bases from J, with 16 bases in between. The germline gives CDR1 KGHDR, CDR2 SFDVKD. The CDR3 sequence: CATSPAGPRNEQFF. Here the CDR3 DNA reads TGTGCCACCAGCCCGGCCGGCCCTAGGAATGAGCAGTTCTTC.

Comments on this clonotype: It may be a read error: a sequence one base away is much more abundant. The genes are TRBV6-1 and TRBJ2-1; either TRBD1 or TRBD2 may supply D (6 bases each). Per germline, CDR1 MNHNS and CDR2 SASEGT. The CDR3 runs 14 residues. Trimming took off 5 bases at V and 2 bases at J, with 10 bases between the two ends. As DNA, the CDR3 is TGTGCCAGCAGTCAACGGGGGCCCTACAATGAGCAGTTCTTC. Encoded protein: CASSQRGPYNEQFF.

Details on this clonotype: A much larger clone differs by one base, so this may be a read error. The CDR3 reads CASSTPGAANYGYTF. The DNA of the CDR3 is TGTGCCAGTAGTACCCCAGGGGCAGCTAACTATGGCTACACCTTC. The chain employs TRBV19 and TRBJ1-2; tentatively, D is TRBD1 (6 bases). The CDR3 has 15 residues. V shed 4 bases and J shed 0 bases, with 12 bases lying between them. Per germline, CDR1 LNHDA and CDR2 SQIVND (reference sequence).

This clonotype was observed a handful of times. The rearrangement joins TRBV2 to TRBJ2-1; 10 bases match TRBD1. Germline-derived CDR1 and CDR2 are SNHLY and FYNNEI. V was pared by 4 bases and J by 6 bases, with 6 bases of the junction left unmatched. The CDR3 covers 15 residues. CDR3 coding DNA: TGTGCCAGCAGTGTTGGGACAGGGGACCGCAATGAGCAGTTCTTC. It translates to CASSVGTGDRNEQFF.

In its sample, this clonotype was seen many times. The rearrangement uses TRBV20-1 and TRBJ2-5, with 9 bases identical to TRBD2. Germline CDR1 and CDR2: DFQATT and SNEGSKA (reference sequence). The ends lost 6 bases at V and 4 bases at J; junction bases unmatched: 3. The CDR3 runs to 12 residues. In nucleotides, the CDR3 is TGCAGTGCCCTTAGCGGGAGAGAGACCCAGTACTTC. Residues: CSALSGRETQYF.